This T cell receptor (beta chain) emerged from a study of cytomegalovirus exposure and HLA in healthy donors. Findings and limits, study-wide: Reported performance of the classifier showed diagnosis of cytomegalovirus status with high specificity and sensitivity. Per a prior analysis, the majority of TCR beta V segments were productive roughly 87% or roughly 30% of the time.

With regard to this clone: The antigen is undetermined.

The PCR employed 60 Vbeta primers together with 13 Jbeta primers. As processed by the authors: About 10 million shared chains were among approximately 87 million unique TCR beta chains counted in a later analysis. Only in-frame clones appear in the TCRdb table, and some are missing; sequencing was by immunoSEQ multiplex PCR. V and J calls and clone size are as listed in that table; D and trimming were resolved from the DNA. The sample carries 150,000 to 200,000 clones, about four fifths recorded once. Per germline, CDR1 SEHNR and CDR2 FQNEAQ (reference sequence). The trim removed 4 bases at V and 6 bases at J, leaving 9 bases unmatched. The CDR3 length is 16 residues.

The chain joins TRBV7-9 to TRBJ2-2; 9 bases align to TRBD1. The sequencing input was PBMCs. This clonotype was obtained from a man in his fifties in good health and CMV-seronegative. The CDR3 DNA is TGTGCCAGCAGCTCCAGGACAGGGGAGGGCTCCGGGGAGCTGTTTTTT. This sequence encodes CASSSRTGEGSGELFF.